This T cell receptor beta chain was captured in a study of T cell responses to AZD1222 COVID-19 vaccine. Study as a whole: Analyses pooled second doses at about 4 or about 12 weeks. Points from the study as a whole: Repertoire sampling occurred only after the peak T cell response.

The CDR3 contains 18 residues. Per the germline V gene, CDR1 is SGHAT and CDR2 is FQNNGV. V was pared by 5 bases and J by 1 base, with 18 bases between. TCRdb keeps only in-frame clones here, not all; method: immunoSEQ multiplex PCR. Seen here are more than 95,000 clones, 88% observed once, and the top ten hold roughly 20%. For this clone: Its target is unknown.

The chain is built from TRBV11-2 and TRBJ2-6; D possibly corresponds to TRBD2 (6 bases). Sequencing was performed on peripheral blood, taken on day 0 of AZD1222 vaccination. The TCR originated in an adult in good health. The CDR3 here is CASSPHSPGESGANVLTF. CDR3 coding DNA: TGTGCCAGCAGCCCCCATTCACCGGGAGAATCTGGGGCCAACGTCCTGACTTTC.